This TCR beta chain emerged from a study of Ad26.COV2.S vaccination and SARS-CoV-2 variants. Repertoires were generated with immunoSEQ multiplex PCR, while TCRdb's copy carries only in-frame clones and drops some. The sample holds about 370,000 clones; less than 90% are singletons and the top ten take approximately 3.7%. Documented treatment: around 19 received Ad26.COV2.S at low or high dose, single or two shots; 5 received placebo; per-sample allocation not given. The samples date from day 63 after the first vaccine or placebo injection. This CDR3 has 16 residues. Germline CDR1 reads SEHNR; CDR2 reads FQNEAQ (reference sequence). The ends were cut back, 1 base at V and 7 bases at J, with 14 bases in the middle.

The sample in question was peripheral blood, obtained in a trial of Ad26.COV2.S vaccine versus placebo. The receptor was isolated from a person aged 18-60 years who received the Ad26.COV2.S COVID-19 vaccine or a placebo. The genes are TRBV7-9 and TRBJ1-6, with unresolved D. CDR3 nucleotide sequence: TGTGCCAGCAGCTTAGTGAACCTCATAGGGAATTCACCCCTCCACTTT. Protein sequence: CASSLVNLIGNSPLHF.